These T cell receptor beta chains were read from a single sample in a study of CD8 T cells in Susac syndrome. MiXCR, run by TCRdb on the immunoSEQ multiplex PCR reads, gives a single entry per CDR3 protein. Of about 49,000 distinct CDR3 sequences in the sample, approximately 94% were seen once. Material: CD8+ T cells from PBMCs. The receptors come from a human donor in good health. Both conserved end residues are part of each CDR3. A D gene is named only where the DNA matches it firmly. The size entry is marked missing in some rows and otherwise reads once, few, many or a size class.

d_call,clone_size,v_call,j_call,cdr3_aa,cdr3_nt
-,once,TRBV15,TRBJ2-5,CATSPPQKETQYF,TGTGCCACCAGTCCTCCCCAGAAAGAGACCCAGTACTTC
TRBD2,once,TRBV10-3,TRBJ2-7,CAISGGLADSYEQYF,TGTGCCATCAGTGGGGGACTAGCGGACTCCTACGAGCAGTACTTC
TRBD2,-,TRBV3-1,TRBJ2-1,CASSPTAGGTNNEQFF,TGTGCCAGCAGCCCCACAGCGGGAGGTACGAACAATGAGCAGTTCTTC
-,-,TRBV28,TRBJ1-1,CASCPPLHGTEAFF,TGTGCCAGTTGCCCTCCCCTCCATGGCACTGAAGCTTTCTTT
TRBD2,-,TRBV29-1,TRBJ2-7,CSVVRAGGGEQYF,TGCAGCGTTGTCCGAGCGGGAGGAGGCGAGCAGTACTTC
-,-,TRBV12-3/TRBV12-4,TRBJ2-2,CASSFFRDQRELFF,TGTGCCAGCAGTTTTTTCAGGGATCAGAGGGAGCTGTTTTTT
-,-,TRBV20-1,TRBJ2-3,CSASSYGSSTDTQYF,TGCAGTGCTAGTAGTTACGGTTCTAGCACAGATACGCAGTATTTT
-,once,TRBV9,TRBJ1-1,CASSDGGGVAFF,TGTGCCAGCAGCGATGGGGGGGGTGTGGCTTTCTTT
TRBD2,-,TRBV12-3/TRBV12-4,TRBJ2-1,CARRSSGTSGRNYNEQFF,TGTGCCAGACGTTCAAGTGGGACTAGCGGGAGGAATTACAATGAGCAGTTCTTC
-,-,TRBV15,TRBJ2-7,CATSRGGLSYEQYF,TGTGCCACCAGCAGAGGTGGCCTTTCCTACGAGCAGTACTTC
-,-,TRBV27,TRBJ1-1,CASSFPQGEAFF,TGTGCCAGCAGTTTCCCCCAGGGAGAAGCTTTCTTT
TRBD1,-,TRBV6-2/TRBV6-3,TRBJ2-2,CASSKSRTGTGELFF,TGTGCCAGCAGTAAGTCCCGGACAGGGACCGGGGAGCTGTTTTTT
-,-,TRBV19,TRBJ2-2,CASSAGSTGELFF,TGTGCCAGTAGTGCAGGAAGCACCGGGGAGCTGTTTTTT
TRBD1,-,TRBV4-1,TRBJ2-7,CASSQDVAGQGPYEQYF,TGCGCCAGCAGCCAAGATGTTGCGGGACAGGGTCCCTACGAGCAGTACTTC
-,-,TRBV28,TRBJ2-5,CASSFAVSGQETQYF,TGTGCCAGCAGTTTCGCGGTTTCGGGTCAAGAGACCCAGTACTTC
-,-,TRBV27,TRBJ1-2,CASSAGRSVIYGYTF,TGTGCCAGCAGTGCGGGACGGTCCGTGATCTATGGCTACACCTTC